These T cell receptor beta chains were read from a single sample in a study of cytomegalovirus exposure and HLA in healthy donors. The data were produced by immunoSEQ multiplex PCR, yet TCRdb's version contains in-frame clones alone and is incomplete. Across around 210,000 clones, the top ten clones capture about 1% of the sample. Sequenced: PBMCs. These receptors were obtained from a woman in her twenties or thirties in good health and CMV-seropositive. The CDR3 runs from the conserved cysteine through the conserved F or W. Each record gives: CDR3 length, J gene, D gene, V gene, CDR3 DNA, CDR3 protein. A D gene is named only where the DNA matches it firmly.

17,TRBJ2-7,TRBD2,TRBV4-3,TGCGCCAGCAGCCAAGGGACTAGCGGGATGGGTGTCAACGAGCAGTACTTC,CASSQGTSGMGVNEQYF
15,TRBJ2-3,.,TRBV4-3,TGCGCCAGCAGCCAAGACCCTAGCGCCACAGATACGCAGTATTTT,CASSQDPSATDTQYF
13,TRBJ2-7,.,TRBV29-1,TGCAGCTATTATGACAGGATCTCCTACGAGCAGTACTTC,CSYYDRISYEQYF
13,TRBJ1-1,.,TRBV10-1,TGCGCCACCATAGGGGAACCGAACACTGAAGCTTTCTTT,CATIGEPNTEAFF
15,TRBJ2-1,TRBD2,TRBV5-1,TGCGCCAGCAGCTTGGGACTAGCGGGGGGAAATGAGCAGTTCTTC,CASSLGLAGGNEQFF
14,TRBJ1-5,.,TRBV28,TGTGCCAGCTCTCGGGAAAATAGCAATCAGCCCCAGCATTTT,CASSRENSNQPQHF
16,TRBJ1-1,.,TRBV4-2,TGTGCCAGCAGCCAAGATCTTGGGCCTCGAAGGACTGAAGCTTTCTTT,CASSQDLGPRRTEAFF
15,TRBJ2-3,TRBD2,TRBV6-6,TGTGCCAGCAGTCTGGGACTAGCGGGAGCAGATACGCAGTATTTT,CASSLGLAGADTQYF
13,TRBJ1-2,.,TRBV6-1,TGTGCCAGCAGTGAACGCCCCGGGGATGGCTACACCTTC,CASSERPGDGYTF
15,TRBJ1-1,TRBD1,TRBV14,TGTGCCAGCAGCAATGGACAGGCTCGGAACACTGAAGCTTTCTTT,CASSNGQARNTEAFF
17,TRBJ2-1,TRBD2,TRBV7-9,TGTGCCAGCAGCTTAGGAGGACGCGGGGGGCTTCGGAATGAGCAGTTCTTC,CASSLGGRGGLRNEQFF
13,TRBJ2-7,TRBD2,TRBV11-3,TGTGCCAGCAGCCCTGGCGGGGGAGACGAGCAGTACTTC,CASSPGGGDEQYF
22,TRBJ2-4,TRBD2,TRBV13,TGTGCCAGCAGCTCTCCAATTTCAGGCGGGGGACCTCCGGGGGTTGCCAAAAACATTCAGTACTTC,CASSSPISGGGPPGVAKNIQYF
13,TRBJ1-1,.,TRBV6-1,TGTGCCAGCAGGATGGCGGGCGGCACTGAAGCTTTCTTT,CASRMAGGTEAFF
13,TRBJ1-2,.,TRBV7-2,TGTGCCAGCAGCTTAAATCGGGAAAATGGCTACACCTTC,CASSLNRENGYTF
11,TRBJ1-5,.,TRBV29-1,TGCAGCGTTGGCGGCAACCAGCCCCAGCATTTT,CSVGGNQPQHF
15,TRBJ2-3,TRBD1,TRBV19,TGTGCCAGTAGTGATCTGGGACAGGGATCGGAGACGCAGTATTTT,CASSDLGQGSETQYF
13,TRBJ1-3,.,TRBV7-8,TGTGCCAGCACCCCCCTTTCCGGAAACACCATATATTTT,CASTPLSGNTIYF
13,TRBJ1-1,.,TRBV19,TGTGCCAGTAGCTACAGGGTGAACACTGAAGCTTTCTTT,CASSYRVNTEAFF
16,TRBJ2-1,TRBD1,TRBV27,TGTGCCAGCAGTCCGTCCGGGACAGGGGGCCGCTATGAGCAGTTCTTC,CASSPSGTGGRYEQFF
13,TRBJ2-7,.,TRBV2,TGTGCCAGCAGTCGACTCAACCCCTACGAGCAGTACTTC,CASSRLNPYEQYF
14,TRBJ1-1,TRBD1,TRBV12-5,TGTGCTAGTGGTCGACAGGGTGTGAGCACTGAAGCTTTCTTT,CASGRQGVSTEAFF
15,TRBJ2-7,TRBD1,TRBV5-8,TGTGCCAGCAGCTTAGACTCCGGGACAGTCTACGAGCAGTACTTC,CASSLDSGTVYEQYF
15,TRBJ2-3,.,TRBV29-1,TGCAGCGTTGAAGAGGGTCAGTTCAGGACAGATACGCAGTATTTT,CSVEEGQFRTDTQYF
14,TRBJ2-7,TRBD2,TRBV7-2,TGTGCCAGCTCTGGTGGGACTAGCGGCTACGAGCAGTACTTC,CASSGGTSGYEQYF
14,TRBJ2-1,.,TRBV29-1,TGCAGCGTTGAACAGGGCTACAACTACAATGAGCAGTTCTTC,CSVEQGYNYNEQFF
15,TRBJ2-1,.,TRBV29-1,TGCAGCTACACCCCACCGGGCAGGGCTTACAATGAGCAGTTCTTC,CSYTPPGRAYNEQFF
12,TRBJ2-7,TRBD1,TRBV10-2,TGCGCCACCTCGGACAGGGTCTACGAGCAGTACTTC,CATSDRVYEQYF
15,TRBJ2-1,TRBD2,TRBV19,TGTGCCAGTAGTTCCCCGGGACTAGAGGGCAATGAGCAGTTCTTC,CASSSPGLEGNEQFF
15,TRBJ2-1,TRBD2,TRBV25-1,TGTGCCAGCAGATCTACCGGGGGGTCCTACAATGAGCAGTTCTTC,CASRSTGGSYNEQFF
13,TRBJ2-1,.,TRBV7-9,TGTGCCAGCAGCTCCCAACAGGAAGCTGAGCAGTTCTTC,CASSSQQEAEQFF
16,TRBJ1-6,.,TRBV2,TGTGCCAGCAGCTCAGAGCAGGGTTTGTTGGTGTCACCCCTCCACTTT,CASSSEQGLLVSPLHF
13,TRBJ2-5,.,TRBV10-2,TGCGCCAGCAGTGAGTCGTTTCTGGAGACCCAGTACTTC,CASSESFLETQYF
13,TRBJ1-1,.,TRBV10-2,TGCGCCAGCGGCCCGGGGGGCCTCACTGAAGCTTTCTTT,CASGPGGLTEAFF
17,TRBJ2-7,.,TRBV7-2,TGTGCCAGCACCATATTAAAATTAGCGGTCAGGACCTACGAGCAGTACTTC,CASTILKLAVRTYEQYF
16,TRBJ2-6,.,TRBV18,TGTGCCAGCTCACCATACAGGTTCTCTGGGGCCAACGTCCTGACTTTC,CASSPYRFSGANVLTF
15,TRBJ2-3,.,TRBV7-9,TGTGCCAGCAGCCCTCGCGGGGGACAAGGGGTTACGCAGTATTTT,CASSPRGGQGVTQYF
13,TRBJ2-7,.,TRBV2,TGTGCCAGCAGTCCTCAAGCGTACGACGAGCAGTACTTC,CASSPQAYDEQYF
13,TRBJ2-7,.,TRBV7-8,TGTGCCAGCAGCCCAGACAGCTTATACGAGCAGTACTTC,CASSPDSLYEQYF
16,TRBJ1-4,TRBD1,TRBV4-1,TGCGCCAGCAGCCAAGTGTCGACAGGGGGCCATGAAAAACTGTTTTTT,CASSQVSTGGHEKLFF
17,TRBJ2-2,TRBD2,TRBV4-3,TGCGCCAGCAGCCCATCACTAGCGGGAGAGGGCACCGGGGAGCTGTTTTTT,CASSPSLAGEGTGELFF
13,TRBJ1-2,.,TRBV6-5,TGTGCCAGCAGTATGGACAGTTCCTATGGCTACACCTTC,CASSMDSSYGYTF
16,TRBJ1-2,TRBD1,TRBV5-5,TGTGCCAGCAGCTTGAATATAGACAGGGTACAAGGGGGCTACACCTTC,CASSLNIDRVQGGYTF
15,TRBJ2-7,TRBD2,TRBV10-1,TGCGCCAGCAGTGAGTCGGCGGGGGGCGGGTACGAGCAGTACTTC,CASSESAGGGYEQYF
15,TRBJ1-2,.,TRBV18,TGTGCCAGCTCACCACCTTTAGCAGGGTTGAATGGCTACACCTTC,CASSPPLAGLNGYTF
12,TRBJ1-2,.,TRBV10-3,TGTGCCATACAGAGTTCGGACTATGGCTACACCTTC,CAIQSSDYGYTF
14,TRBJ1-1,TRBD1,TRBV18,TGTGCCAGCTCACCGGGACAGCAGAACACTGAAGCTTTCTTT,CASSPGQQNTEAFF
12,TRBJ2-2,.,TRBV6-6,TGTGCTAGCAGTCAGAACACCGGGGAGCTGTTTTTT,CASSQNTGELFF
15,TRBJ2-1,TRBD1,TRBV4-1,TGCGCCAGCAGCCAAAGGGACAGCCTCTGGAATGAGCAGTTCTTC,CASSQRDSLWNEQFF
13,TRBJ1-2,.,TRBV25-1,TGTGCCAGCAGTGATGGGGCAAGCCATGGCTACACCTTC,CASSDGASHGYTF
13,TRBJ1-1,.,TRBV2,TGTGCCAGCATTATTCTCTGGAACACTGAAGCTTTCTTT,CASIILWNTEAFF
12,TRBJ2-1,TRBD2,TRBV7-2,TGTGCCAGCAGCTTCTCTAGCGGGAGGCTCTTCTTC,CASSFSSGRLFF
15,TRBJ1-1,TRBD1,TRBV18,TGTGCCAGCTCAAGCACCGGGACAGGGGGCACTGAAGCTTTCTTT,CASSSTGTGGTEAFF
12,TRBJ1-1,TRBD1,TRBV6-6,TGTGCCAGCAGGGGAGCTCAGGGGGCGACTTTCTTT,CASRGAQGATFF
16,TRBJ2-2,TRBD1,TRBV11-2,TGTGCCAGCAGCGGGTGGACAGGACCGAACACCGGGGAGCTGTTTTTT,CASSGWTGPNTGELFF